These 11 T cell receptor beta chains came from one sample sequenced in a study of blood T cell repertoires in COVID-19. Measured with immunoSEQ multiplex PCR; TCRdb has only the in-frame clones, and not every one. The sample shows about 190,000 clones, about 85% of them seen only once. Sequencing was carried out using peripheral blood. All receptors come from a man aged 30-40 years with acute or convalescent COVID-19.

The chain combines TRBV6-6 with TRBJ2-3; D is ambiguous. V gave up 11 bases and J gave up 6 bases, with 12 bases separating them. This CDR3 is built from 11 residues. Germline V gene lookup returns CDR1 MNHNY and CDR2 SVGAGI (reference sequence). The CDR3 coding sequence is TGTGCCTCTCAAGCCATTGATACGCAGTATTTT. Amino acid sequence: CASQAIDTQYF.

This clone was found once. The rearrangement joins TRBV5-1 to TRBJ2-2; D ambiguous. The CDR3 contains 15 residues. In germline, CDR1 is SGHRS, CDR2 YFSETQ. Trimming left V 4 bases short and J 1 base short, with 11 bases between. This CDR3 is CASSPQTRNTGELFF. CDR3 sequence (DNA): TGCGCCAGCAGCCCACAGACACGGAACACCGGGGAGCTGTTTTTT.

The V and J genes are TRBV7-6 and TRBJ2-5; 9 bases agree with TRBD2. Germline CDR1 reads SGHVS; CDR2 reads FNYEAQ. The CDR3 has 15 residues. The V and J ends lost 3 bases and 2 bases, in that order; junction bases with no gene match: 4. The CDR3 bases are TGTGCCAGCAGCTTGGTAGCGGGGGCTCAAGAGACCCAGTACTTC. It translates to CASSLVAGAQETQYF.

The rearrangement uses TRBV7-8 and TRBJ2-3, with a tentative D call TRBD2 (5 bases). The CDR3 runs to 15 residues. Germline lookup yields CDR1 SGHVS and CDR2 FQNEAQ. Between the trimmed V and J ends, which lost 1 base and 2 bases, there was a span of 10 bases. The CDR3 DNA reads as TGTGCCAGCAGCTTAGAGCGGACTTTCACAGATACGCAGTATTTT. Its protein product is CASSLERTFTDTQYF.

As concerns this clone: Germline is not matched at one junction end, which may reflect a read error. The chain links TRBV7-7 to TRBJ1-5; 9 nucleotides line up with TRBD1. The CDR3 sequence is 15 residues long. Germline V gene sequence: CDR1 SSHAT, CDR2 FNYEAQ (reference sequence). CDR3 sequence (DNA): TGTGCTAGCAGAAACAGGGGGCGAAGCGCTCAGCCCCAGCATTTT. This gives the protein CASRNRGRSAQPQHF.

This sequence joins TRBV11-2 and TRBJ2-1; 12 bases agree with TRBD1. This CDR3 spans 15 amino acids. Germline loops: CDR1 SGHAT, CDR2 FQNNGV. The ends lost 5 bases at V and 8 bases at J; junction bases unmatched: 7. The CDR3 protein is CASSPGGTGGDEQFF. The CDR3 bases are TGTGCCAGCAGCCCAGGTGGGACAGGGGGCGATGAGCAGTTCTTC.

The chain combines TRBV28 with TRBJ2-6, with 8 bases fitting TRBD1. The CDR3 is 16 amino acids. Germline V gene lookup returns CDR1 MDHEN and CDR2 SYDVKM. V shed 3 bases, J shed 2 bases, and the junction held 3 bases outside the gene matches. The CDR3 region has the DNA TGTGCCAGCAGTTTTTTGACAGGGGCTGGGGCCAACGTCCTGACTTTC. It specifies CASSFLTGAGANVLTF.

In this sample, this clone turned up once. CDR3: CASSHRLFAGAPDEQYF. In nucleotides, the CDR3 is TGTGCCAGCAGCCACCGCCTTTTCGCGGGAGCTCCCGACGAGCAGTACTTC. The chain employs TRBV3-1 (or the pseudogene TRBV3-2) and TRBJ2-7, with 7 bases matching TRBD2. This CDR3 has 17 amino acids. Germline assignment: CDR1 LGHDT and CDR2 YNNKEL (reference sequence). The ends lost 3 bases at V and 5 bases at J; junction bases unmatched: 16.

V usage is TRBV6-6 and J usage is TRBJ2-1, with 10 bases matching TRBD1. Losses at the gene ends were 7 bases for V and 5 bases for J; bases not matched to a gene: 8. From germline, CDR1 is MNHNY and CDR2 SVGAGI (reference sequence). There are 15 residues in the CDR3. Here the CDR3 DNA reads TGTGCCAGCATATCGGACAGGGGGATTAACAATGAGCAGTTCTTC. This codes for CASISDRGINNEQFF.

The chain recombines TRBV6-1 with TRBJ2-2, with 14 bases identical to TRBD2. The CDR3 sequence is 18 residues long. V lost 4 bases, J lost 4 bases, and 8 bases stayed unmatched. The germline CDR1 and CDR2 sequences are MNHNS and SASEGT. The CDR3 DNA reads TGTGCCAGCAGTGTGGGACTAGCGGGAGTCTCTAGCACCGGGGAGCTGTTTTTT. As protein: CASSVGLAGVSSTGELFF.

V and J are TRBV18 and TRBJ1-5; D gene ambiguous. Germline-derived CDR1 and CDR2 are KGHSH and LQKENI. The CDR3 is 15 residues long. Trimming removed 1 base at V and 0 bases at J, with 7 bases between. CDR3 in amino acids: CASSPRATSNQPQHF. The CDR3 DNA reads TGTGCCAGCTCACCACGGGCAACTAGCAATCAGCCCCAGCATTTT.